The 8 T cell receptor beta chains reported below all come from one sample, sequenced in a study of monozygotic twins with cystic fibrosis. Profiling relied on immunoSEQ multiplex PCR, and the TCRdb table lists in-frame clones only, not all of them. The repertoire includes over 30,000 clones, approximately 65% of them detected once, and less than 0.8% sits in the top ten. The sample consisted of blood. These receptors were taken from a girl under 18 with cystic fibrosis.

This clone came up once. The junction differs from germline at one of its ends, possibly a read error. The chain recombines TRBV7-7 with TRBJ2-5; weak D call: TRBD2 (7 bases). CDR1 SSHAT and CDR2 FNYEAQ come from the germline V gene (reference sequence). The CDR3 loop spans 13 amino acids. The CDR3 loop is CASSTNREGTQYF. The CDR3 DNA reads TGTGCTAGCAGCACGAACAGGGAGGGGACCCAGTACTTC.

The chain employs TRBV10-3 and TRBJ2-5, with D perhaps matching TRBD1 or TRBD2 (5 bases each). V was clipped by 0 bases and J by 1 base, with 6 bases between them. Germline V gives CDR1 ENHRY, CDR2 SYGVKD. The CDR3 sequence is 14 residues long. CDR3 in amino acids: CAISESGTQETQYF. The CDR3, as DNA: TGTGCCATCAGTGAGTCCGGGACCCAAGAGACCCAGTACTTC.

This clone has a single count. This sequence joins TRBV11-2 and TRBJ1-3; possible D gene TRBD1, 5 bases. The CDR3 spans 15 residues. Per the germline V gene, CDR1 is SGHAT and CDR2 is FQNNGV. V lost 4 bases, J lost 5 bases, and 15 bases lay in between. This CDR3 reads CASSSRLGPRNTIYF. Written as DNA, the CDR3 is TGTGCCAGCAGCTCGCGACTGGGACCCAGAAACACCATATATTTT.

This chain links TRBV4-3 with TRBJ1-2; 10 nucleotides align to TRBD1. The germline gives CDR1 LGHNA, CDR2 YSLEER. The CDR3 has 17 amino acids. Unmatched junction bases numbered 8, after V lost 1 base and J lost 3 bases. The CDR3 nucleotides read TGCGCCAGCAGCCAAGCGACCCGGGACAGGGGAGACTATGGCTACACCTTC. Encoded protein: CASSQATRDRGDYGYTF.

This clone has just a few counts. The chain recombines TRBV4-1 with TRBJ1-1; no firm D call. The CDR3 has 15 amino acids. The V gene's germline CDR1 is MGHRA and CDR2 YSYEKL. With 2 bases removed from V and 4 bases from J, the gap between germline ends came to 14 bases. Here the CDR3 reads CASSQLTSGITEAFF. CDR3 DNA sequence: TGCGCCAGCAGCCAATTAACCTCAGGTATCACTGAAGCTTTCTTT.

The CDR3 bases are TGTGCCAGCTCACCGGCCGGGACAGGGTCATCTACGACTAGGGAGCAGTACTTC. This translates into CASSPAGTGSSTTREQYF. The rearrangement uses TRBV18 and TRBJ2-7; TRBD1 matches 9 bases. Germline assignment: CDR1 KGHSH and CDR2 LQKENI. After removal of 3 bases from V and 7 bases from J, the junction contained 19 bases not matched to a gene. The CDR3 covers 18 residues.

This rearrangement joins TRBV18 to TRBJ2-7, with D tentatively TRBD2 (6 bases). V shed 4 bases and J shed 3 bases, with 16 bases lying between them. This CDR3 has 15 amino acids. Germline V lookup: CDR1 KGHSH, CDR2 LQKENI. The CDR3 region is CASSRGTDSYYEQYV. The CDR3, as DNA: TGTGCCAGCTCACGCGGGACCGACTCCTACTACGAGCAGTACGTC.

This clone has just a few counts. The V and J genes are TRBV28 and TRBJ1-2; TRBD1 is a possible D gene (5 bases). From germline, CDR1 is MDHEN and CDR2 SYDVKM. The CDR3 extends over 13 amino acids. With 0 bases removed from V and 6 bases from J, the gap between germline ends came to 8 bases. CDR3 amino acids: CASSLWQGHGYTF. CDR3 nucleotide sequence: TGTGCCAGCAGTTTATGGCAGGGCCATGGCTACACCTTC.